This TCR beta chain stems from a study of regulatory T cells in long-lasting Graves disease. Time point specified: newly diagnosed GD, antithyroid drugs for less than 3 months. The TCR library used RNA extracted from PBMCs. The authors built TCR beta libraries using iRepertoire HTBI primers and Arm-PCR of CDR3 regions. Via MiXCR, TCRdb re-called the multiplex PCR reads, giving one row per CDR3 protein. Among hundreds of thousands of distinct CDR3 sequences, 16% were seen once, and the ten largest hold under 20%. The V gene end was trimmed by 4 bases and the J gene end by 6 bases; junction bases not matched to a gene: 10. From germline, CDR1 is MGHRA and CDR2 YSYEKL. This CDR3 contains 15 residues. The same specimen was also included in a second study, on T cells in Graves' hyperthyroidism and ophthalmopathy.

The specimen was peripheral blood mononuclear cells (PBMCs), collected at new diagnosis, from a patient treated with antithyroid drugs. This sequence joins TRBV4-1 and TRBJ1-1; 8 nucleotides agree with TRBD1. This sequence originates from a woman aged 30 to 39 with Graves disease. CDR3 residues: CASSREHRGIAEAFF. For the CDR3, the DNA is TGCGCCAGCAGCCGAGAACACAGGGGGATCGCTGAAGCTTTCTTT.